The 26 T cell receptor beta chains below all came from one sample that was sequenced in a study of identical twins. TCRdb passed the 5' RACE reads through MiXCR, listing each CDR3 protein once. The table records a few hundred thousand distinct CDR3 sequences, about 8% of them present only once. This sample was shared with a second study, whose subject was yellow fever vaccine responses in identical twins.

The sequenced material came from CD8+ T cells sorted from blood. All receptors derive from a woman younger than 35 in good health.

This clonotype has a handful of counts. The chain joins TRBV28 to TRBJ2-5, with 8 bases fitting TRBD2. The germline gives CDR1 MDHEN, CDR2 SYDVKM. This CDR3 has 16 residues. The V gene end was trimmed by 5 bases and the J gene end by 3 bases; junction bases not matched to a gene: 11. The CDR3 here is CASSPNPGLDEETQYF. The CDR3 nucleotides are TGTGCCAGCAGTCCGAATCCGGGACTAGACGAAGAGACCCAGTACTTC.

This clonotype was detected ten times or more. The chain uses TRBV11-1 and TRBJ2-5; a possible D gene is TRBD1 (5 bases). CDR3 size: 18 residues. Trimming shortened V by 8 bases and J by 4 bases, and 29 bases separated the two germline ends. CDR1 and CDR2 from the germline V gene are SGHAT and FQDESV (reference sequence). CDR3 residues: CASSSTVIGQGRGETQYF. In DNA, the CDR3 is TGTGCCAGCTCTTCCACCGTCATAGGTCAGGGTAGGGGAGAGACCCAGTACTTC.

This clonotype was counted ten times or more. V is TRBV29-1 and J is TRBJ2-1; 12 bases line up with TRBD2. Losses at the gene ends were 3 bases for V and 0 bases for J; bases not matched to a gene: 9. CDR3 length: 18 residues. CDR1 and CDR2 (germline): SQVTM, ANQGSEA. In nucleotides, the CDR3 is TGCAGCGTTGAGGGGCTAGCGGGGGGGGATAGCTCCTACAATGAGCAGTTCTTC. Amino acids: CSVEGLAGGDSSYNEQFF.

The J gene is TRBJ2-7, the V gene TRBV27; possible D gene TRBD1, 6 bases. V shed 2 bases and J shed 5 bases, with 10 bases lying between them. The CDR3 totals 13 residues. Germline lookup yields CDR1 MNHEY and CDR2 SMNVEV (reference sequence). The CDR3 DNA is TGTGCCAGCAGTTTAGGTTACAGGGACGAGCAGTACTTC. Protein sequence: CASSLGYRDEQYF.

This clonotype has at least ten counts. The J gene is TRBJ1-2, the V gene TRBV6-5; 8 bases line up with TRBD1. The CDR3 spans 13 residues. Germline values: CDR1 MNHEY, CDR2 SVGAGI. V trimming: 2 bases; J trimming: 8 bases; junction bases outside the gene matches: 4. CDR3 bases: TGTGCCAGCAGTTACGGACAGGGAGTAGGCTACACCTTC. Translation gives CASSYGQGVGYTF.

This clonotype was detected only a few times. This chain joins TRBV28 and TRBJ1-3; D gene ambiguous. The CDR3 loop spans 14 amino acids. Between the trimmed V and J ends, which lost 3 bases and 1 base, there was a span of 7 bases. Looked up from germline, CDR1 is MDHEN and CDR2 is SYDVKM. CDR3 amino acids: CASSFEGSGNTIYF. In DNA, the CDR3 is TGTGCCAGCAGTTTCGAGGGATCTGGAAACACCATATATTTT.

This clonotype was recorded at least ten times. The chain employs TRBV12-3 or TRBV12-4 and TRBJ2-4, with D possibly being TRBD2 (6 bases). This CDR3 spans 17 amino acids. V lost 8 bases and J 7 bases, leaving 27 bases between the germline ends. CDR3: CASSNGPDLAAMNIQYF. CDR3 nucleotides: TGTGCCAGCTCGAACGGGCCAGACTTAGCGGCTATGAACATTCAGTACTTC.

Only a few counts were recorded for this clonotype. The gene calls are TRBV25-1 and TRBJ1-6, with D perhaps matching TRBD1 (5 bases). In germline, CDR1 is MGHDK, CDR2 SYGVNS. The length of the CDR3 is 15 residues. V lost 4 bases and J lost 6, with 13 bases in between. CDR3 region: CASSGPGRTNSPLHF. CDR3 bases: TGTGCCAGCAGTGGGCCGGGGCGCACTAATTCACCCCTCCACTTT.

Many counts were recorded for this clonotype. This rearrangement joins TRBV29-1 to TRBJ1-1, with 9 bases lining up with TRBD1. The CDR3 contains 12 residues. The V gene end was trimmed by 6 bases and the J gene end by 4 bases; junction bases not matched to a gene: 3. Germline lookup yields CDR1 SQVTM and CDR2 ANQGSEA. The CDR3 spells CSVGDRATEAFF. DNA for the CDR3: TGCAGCGTGGGGGACAGGGCCACTGAAGCTTTCTTT.

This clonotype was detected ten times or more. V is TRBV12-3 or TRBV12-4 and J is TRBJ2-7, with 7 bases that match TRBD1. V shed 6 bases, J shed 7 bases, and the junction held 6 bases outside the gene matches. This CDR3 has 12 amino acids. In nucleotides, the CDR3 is TGTGCCAGCAGGGTACAGGGGTTGGAGCAGTACTTC. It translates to CASRVQGLEQYF.

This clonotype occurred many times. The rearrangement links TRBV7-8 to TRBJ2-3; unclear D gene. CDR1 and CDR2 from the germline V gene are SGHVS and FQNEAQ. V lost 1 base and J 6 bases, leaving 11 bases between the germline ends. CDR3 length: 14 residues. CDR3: CASSLGASLDTQYF. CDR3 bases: TGTGCCAGCAGCTTAGGTGCCTCCTTGGATACGCAGTATTTT.

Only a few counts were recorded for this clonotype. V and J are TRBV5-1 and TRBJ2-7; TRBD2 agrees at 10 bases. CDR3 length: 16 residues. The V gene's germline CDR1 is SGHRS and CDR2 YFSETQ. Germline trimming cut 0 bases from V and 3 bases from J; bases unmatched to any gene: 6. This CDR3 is CASSLVLAGDGYEQYF. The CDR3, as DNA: TGCGCCAGCAGCTTGGTCCTAGCGGGAGACGGCTACGAGCAGTACTTC.

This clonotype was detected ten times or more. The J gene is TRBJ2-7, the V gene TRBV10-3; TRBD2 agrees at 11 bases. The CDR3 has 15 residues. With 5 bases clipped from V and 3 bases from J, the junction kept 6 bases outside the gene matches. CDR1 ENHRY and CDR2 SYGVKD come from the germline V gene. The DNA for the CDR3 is TGTGCCATCAGTTCGGAACTAGCGGGGGACTACGAGCAGTACTTC. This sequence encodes CAISSELAGDYEQYF.

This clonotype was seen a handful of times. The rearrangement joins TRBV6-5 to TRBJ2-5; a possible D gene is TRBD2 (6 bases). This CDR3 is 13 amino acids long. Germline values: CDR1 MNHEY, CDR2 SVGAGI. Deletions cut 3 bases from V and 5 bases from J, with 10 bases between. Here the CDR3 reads CASSYGGMETQYF. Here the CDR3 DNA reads TGTGCCAGCAGTTATGGGGGGATGGAGACCCAGTACTTC.

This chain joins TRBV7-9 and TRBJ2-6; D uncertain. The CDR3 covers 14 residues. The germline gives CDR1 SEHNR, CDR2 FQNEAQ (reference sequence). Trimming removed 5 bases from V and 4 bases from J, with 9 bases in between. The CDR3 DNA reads TGTGCCAGCAGCCATACTACAGGGGCCAACGTCCTGACTTTC. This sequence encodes CASSHTTGANVLTF.

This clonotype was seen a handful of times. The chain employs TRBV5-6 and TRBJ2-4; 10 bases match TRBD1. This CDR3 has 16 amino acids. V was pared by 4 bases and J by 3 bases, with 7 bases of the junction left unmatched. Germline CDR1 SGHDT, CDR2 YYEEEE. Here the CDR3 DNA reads TGTGCCAGCAGCCCGAGACAGGGGGCGAGCAAAAACATTCAGTACTTC. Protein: CASSPRQGASKNIQYF.

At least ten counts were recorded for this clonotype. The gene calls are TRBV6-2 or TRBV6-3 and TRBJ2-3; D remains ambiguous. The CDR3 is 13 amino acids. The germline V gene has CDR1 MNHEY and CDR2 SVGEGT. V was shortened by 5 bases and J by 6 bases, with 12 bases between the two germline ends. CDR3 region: CASSGEIQDTQYF. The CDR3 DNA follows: TGTGCCAGCAGTGGGGAAATCCAGGATACGCAGTATTTT.

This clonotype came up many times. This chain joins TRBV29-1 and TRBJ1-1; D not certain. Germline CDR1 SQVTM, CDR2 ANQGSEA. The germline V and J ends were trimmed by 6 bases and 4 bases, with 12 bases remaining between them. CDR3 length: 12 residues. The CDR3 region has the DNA TGCAGCGTCCACGTAATGGGCACTGAAGCTTTCTTT. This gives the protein CSVHVMGTEAFF.

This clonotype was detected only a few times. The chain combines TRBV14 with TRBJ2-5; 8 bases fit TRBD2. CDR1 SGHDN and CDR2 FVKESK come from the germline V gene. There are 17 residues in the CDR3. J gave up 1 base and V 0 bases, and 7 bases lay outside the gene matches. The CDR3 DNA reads TGTGCCAGCAGCCAAGACCGACCAGCGGGGGTCCAAGAGACCCAGTACTTC. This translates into CASSQDRPAGVQETQYF.

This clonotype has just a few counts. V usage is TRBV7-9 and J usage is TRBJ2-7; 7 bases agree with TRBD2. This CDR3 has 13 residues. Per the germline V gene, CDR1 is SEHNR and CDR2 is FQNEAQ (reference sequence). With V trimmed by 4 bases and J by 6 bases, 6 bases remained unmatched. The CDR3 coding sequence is TGTGCCAGCAGCTCGAGGGAGGGGCCCGAGCAGTACTTC. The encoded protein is CASSSREGPEQYF.

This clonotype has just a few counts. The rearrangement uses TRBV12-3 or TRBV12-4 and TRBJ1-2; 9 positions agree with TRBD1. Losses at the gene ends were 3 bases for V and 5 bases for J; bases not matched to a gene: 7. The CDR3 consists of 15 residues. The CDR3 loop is CASSFGTGRKYGYTF. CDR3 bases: TGTGCCAGCAGTTTCGGGACAGGGCGAAAGTATGGCTACACCTTC.

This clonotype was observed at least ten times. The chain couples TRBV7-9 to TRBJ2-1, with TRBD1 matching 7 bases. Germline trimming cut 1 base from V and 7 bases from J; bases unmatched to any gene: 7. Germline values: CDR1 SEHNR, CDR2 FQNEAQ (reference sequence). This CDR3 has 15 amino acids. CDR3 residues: CASSLGQGVDNEQFF. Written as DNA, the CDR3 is TGTGCCAGCAGCTTAGGGCAGGGGGTGGATAATGAGCAGTTCTTC.

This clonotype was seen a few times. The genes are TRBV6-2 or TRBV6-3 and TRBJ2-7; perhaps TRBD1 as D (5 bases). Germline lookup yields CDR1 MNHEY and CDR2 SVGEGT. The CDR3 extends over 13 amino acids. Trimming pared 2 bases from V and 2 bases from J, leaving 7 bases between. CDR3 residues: CASSYDRPYEQYF. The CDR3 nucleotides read TGTGCCAGCAGTTACGACAGACCCTACGAGCAGTACTTC.

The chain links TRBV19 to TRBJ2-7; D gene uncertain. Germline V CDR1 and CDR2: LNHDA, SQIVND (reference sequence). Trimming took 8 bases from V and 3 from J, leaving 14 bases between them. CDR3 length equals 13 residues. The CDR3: CASQPDENYEQYF. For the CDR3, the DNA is TGTGCCAGTCAGCCGGACGAAAACTACGAGCAGTACTTC.

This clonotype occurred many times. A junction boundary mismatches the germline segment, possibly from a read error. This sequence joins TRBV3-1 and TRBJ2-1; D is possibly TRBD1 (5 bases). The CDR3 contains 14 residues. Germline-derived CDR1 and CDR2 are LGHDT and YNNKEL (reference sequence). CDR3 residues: CASSQDRGHNEQFF. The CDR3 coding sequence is TGCGCCAGCAGCCAAGATAGGGGCCACAATGAGCAGTTCTTC.

In DNA form, the CDR3 reads TGTGCCAGCAGCTTAAGCCCTGGGGGGCAAGAGACCCAGTACTTC. Amino acid sequence: CASSLSPGGQETQYF. The rearrangement links TRBV7-6 to TRBJ2-5, with TRBD2 as a possible D gene (6 bases). This CDR3 comprises 15 residues. Germline V gene data show CDR1 as SGHVS and CDR2 as FNYEAQ. With 2 bases removed from V and 2 bases from J, the gap between germline ends came to 12 bases.